Included here is one T cell receptor (beta chain) sequence, with context. This specimen comes from a study of blood T cell repertoires in COVID-19. In the study overall: T cells, B-cell-depleted T cells, or PBMCs provided the cDNA or gDNA that served as material.

Clones were read by immunoSEQ multiplex PCR, and TCRdb kept only the in-frame ones, dropping some. This table has 150,000 or so clones, over 80% appearing once. The study assigned cohorts using participant-reported clinical history. The trim removed 5 bases at V and 0 bases at J, leaving 7 bases unmatched. The CDR3 extends over 16 amino acids. Sequenced: PBMCs or T cells enriched from blood (not recorded which). The sequence derives from a man between 65 and 85 years old who had been exposed to COVID-19. The chain carries TRBV5-3 and TRBJ1-3; 8 bases align to TRBD1. TRBV5-3 is an ORF, with its function uncertain. CDR3 residues: CARSTGGFHSGNTIYF. The CDR3 nucleotides are TGTGCCAGAAGTACAGGGGGATTTCACTCTGGAAACACCATATATTTT.